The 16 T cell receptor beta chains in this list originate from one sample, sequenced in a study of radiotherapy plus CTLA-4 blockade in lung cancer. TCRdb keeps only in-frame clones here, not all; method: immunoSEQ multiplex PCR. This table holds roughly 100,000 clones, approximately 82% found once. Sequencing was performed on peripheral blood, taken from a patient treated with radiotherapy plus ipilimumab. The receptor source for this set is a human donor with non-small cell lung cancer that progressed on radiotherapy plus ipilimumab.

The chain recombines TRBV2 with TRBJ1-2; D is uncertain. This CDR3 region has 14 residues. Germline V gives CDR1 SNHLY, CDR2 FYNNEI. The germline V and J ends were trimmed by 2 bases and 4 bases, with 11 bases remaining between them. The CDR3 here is CASSESGAAYGYTF. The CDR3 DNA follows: TGTGCCAGCAGTGAATCGGGCGCCGCCTATGGCTACACCTTC.

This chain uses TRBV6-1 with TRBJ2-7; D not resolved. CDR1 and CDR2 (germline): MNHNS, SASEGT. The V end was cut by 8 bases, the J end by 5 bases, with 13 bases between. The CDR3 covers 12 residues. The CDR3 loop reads CASSIVSNEQYF. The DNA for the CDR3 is TGTGCCAGCTCTATCGTATCGAACGAGCAGTACTTC.

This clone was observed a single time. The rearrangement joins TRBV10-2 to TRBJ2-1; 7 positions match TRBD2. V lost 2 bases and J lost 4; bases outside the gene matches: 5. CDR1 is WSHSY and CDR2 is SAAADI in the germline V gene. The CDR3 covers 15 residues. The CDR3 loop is CASSEAGESYNEQFF. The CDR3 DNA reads TGCGCCAGCAGTGAGGCGGGAGAGTCTTACAATGAGCAGTTCTTC.

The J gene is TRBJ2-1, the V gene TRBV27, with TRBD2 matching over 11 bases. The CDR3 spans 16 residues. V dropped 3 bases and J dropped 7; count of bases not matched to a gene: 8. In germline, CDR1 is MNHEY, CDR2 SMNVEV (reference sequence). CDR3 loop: CASSFYLAGGRNEQFF. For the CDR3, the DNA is TGTGCCAGCAGTTTCTACCTAGCGGGAGGCAGGAATGAGCAGTTCTTC.

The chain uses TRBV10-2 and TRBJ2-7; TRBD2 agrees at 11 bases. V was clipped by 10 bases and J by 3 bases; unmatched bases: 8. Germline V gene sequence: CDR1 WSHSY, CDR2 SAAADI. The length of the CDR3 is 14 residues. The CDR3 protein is CATKSGTSGYEQYV. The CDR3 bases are TGCGCCACGAAATCCGGGACTAGCGGCTACGAGCAGTACGTC.

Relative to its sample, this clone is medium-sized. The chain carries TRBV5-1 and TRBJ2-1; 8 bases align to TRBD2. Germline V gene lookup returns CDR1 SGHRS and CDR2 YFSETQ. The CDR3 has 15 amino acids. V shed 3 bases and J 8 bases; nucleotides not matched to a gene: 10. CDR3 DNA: TGCGCCAGCAGCTCGGGACTAGGGGATGGTGATGAGCAGTTCTTC. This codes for CASSSGLGDGDEQFF.

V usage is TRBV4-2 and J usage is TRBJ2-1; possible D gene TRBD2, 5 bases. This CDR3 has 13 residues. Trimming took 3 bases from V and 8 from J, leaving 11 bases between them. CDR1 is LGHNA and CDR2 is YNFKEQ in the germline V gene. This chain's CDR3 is CASSHPTSYEQFF. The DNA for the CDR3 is TGTGCCAGCAGCCACCCTACTAGTTATGAGCAGTTCTTC.

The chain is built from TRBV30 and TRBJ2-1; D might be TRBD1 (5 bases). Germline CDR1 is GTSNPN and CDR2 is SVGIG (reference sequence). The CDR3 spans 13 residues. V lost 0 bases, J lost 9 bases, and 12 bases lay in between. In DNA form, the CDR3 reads TGTGCCTGGAGTGTACTGGGGCTGGGTGAGCAGTTCTTC. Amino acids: CAWSVLGLGEQFF. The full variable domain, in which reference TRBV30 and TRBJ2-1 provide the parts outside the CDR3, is SQTIHQWPATLVQPVGSPLSLECTVEGTSNPNLYWYRQAAGRGLQLLFYSVGIGQISSEVPQNLSASRPQDRQFILSSKKLLLSDSGFYLCAWSVLGLGEQFFGPGTRLTVL.

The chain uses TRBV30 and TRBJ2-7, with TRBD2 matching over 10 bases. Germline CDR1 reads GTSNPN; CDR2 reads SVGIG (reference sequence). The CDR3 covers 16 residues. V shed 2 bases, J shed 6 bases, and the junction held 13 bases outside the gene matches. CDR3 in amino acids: CAWSKSLAGAGGEQYF. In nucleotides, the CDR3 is TGTGCCTGGAGTAAGTCGCTAGCGGGAGCGGGCGGCGAGCAGTACTTC.

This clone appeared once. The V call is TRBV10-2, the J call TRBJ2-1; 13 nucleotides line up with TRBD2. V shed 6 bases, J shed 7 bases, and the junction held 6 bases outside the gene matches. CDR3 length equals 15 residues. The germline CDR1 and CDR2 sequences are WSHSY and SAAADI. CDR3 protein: CASSMGTSGTNEQFF. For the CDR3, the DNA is TGCGCCAGCAGCATGGGGACTAGCGGGACAAATGAGCAGTTCTTC.

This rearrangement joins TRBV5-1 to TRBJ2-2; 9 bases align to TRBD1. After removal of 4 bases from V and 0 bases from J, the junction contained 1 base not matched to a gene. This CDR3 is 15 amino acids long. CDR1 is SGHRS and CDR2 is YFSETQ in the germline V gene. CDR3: CASSRQGANTGELFF. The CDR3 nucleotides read TGCGCCAGCAGCAGACAGGGGGCGAACACCGGGGAGCTGTTTTTT.

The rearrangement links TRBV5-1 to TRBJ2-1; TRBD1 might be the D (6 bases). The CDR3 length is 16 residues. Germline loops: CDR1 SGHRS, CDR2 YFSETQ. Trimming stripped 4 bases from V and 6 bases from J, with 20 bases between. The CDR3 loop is CASSGGQTLSTNEQFF. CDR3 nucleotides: TGCGCCAGCAGCGGGGGACAAACACTTTCTACCAATGAGCAGTTCTTC.

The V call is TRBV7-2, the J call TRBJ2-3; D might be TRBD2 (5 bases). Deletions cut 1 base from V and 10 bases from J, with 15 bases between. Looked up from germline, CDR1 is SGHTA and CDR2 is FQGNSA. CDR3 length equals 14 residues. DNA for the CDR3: TGTGCCAGCAGCTTAGGAGCGGCTCAGAGGGCGCAGTATTTT. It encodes CASSLGAAQRAQYF.

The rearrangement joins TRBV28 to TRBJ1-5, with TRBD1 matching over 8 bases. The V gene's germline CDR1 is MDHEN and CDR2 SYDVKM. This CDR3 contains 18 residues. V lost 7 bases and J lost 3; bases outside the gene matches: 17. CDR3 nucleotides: TGTGCCAGCACCACTTGGTCGGACAGGGCGAAGGACAATCAGCCCCAGCATTTT. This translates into CASTTWSDRAKDNQPQHF.

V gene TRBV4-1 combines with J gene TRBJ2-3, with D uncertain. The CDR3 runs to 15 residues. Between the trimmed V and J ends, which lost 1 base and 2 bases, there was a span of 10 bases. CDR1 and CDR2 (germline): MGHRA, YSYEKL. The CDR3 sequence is CASSQVVTNTDTQYF. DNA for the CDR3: TGCGCCAGCAGCCAAGTTGTGACAAACACAGATACGCAGTATTTT.

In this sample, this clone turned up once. The CDR3, as DNA: TGTGCCAGCAGCCCTCAACCGGGACTCTACACAGATACGCAGTATTTT. Translation gives CASSPQPGLYTDTQYF. The J gene is TRBJ2-3, the V gene TRBV11-3, with a weak D call TRBD2 (6 bases). The ends were cut back, 5 bases at V and 2 bases at J, with 17 bases in the middle. The CDR3 has 16 residues. In germline, CDR1 is SGHNT, CDR2 YENEEA.